This T cell receptor (beta chain) was identified during a study of blood T cell repertoires in COVID-19. Looking at the study overall: COVID-19 samples collected from the United States, Italy and Spain covered acute and convalescent phases. In each case, the material was cDNA or gDNA derived from T cells, B-cell-depleted T cells, or PBMCs.

V lost 4 bases, J lost 2 bases, and 18 bases lay in between. CDR1 and CDR2 (germline): LGHDT, YNNKEL (reference sequence). The CDR3 length is 17 residues. Seattle enrolled patients during active infection and tracked them longitudinally. Clones were sequenced by immunoSEQ multiplex PCR, and TCRdb holds only the in-frame ones, with some missing. The data contain fewer than 250,000 clones, 86% of them seen just once; the ten biggest clones take up around 6%. This TCR was recovered from a woman older than 75 with COVID-19, enrolled during active disease. The V call is TRBV3-1 (or the pseudogene TRBV3-2), the J call TRBJ1-3; possible D gene TRBD1, 6 bases. The source material was peripheral blood. The CDR3 DNA sequence: TGTGCCAGCAGCCTAGGACAGTCACAGAGCGCTGGAAACACCATATATTTT. It translates to CASSLGQSQSAGNTIYF.